One sample yielded the 3 T cell receptor beta chains listed below, sequenced in a study of OX40 agonist ivuxolimab in advanced cancers. Data came from immunoSEQ multiplex PCR; TCRdb stores just in-frame clones and leaves some out. The data show approximately 54,000 clones, less than 95% seen once. The specimen comprised CD4+ or CD8+ T cells sorted from blood, sampled in a trial of the OX40 agonist ivuxolimab. The receptor source for this set is an adult with an advanced solid tumor such as melanoma, head and neck, liver or kidney cancer.

The rearrangement joins TRBV19 to TRBJ2-7, with 10 bases aligning to TRBD2. There are 17 residues in the CDR3. After removal of 5 bases from V and 0 bases from J, the junction contained 10 bases not matched to a gene. In germline, CDR1 is LNHDA, CDR2 SQIVND (reference sequence). The CDR3 DNA follows: TGTGCCAGTAGTGTCCTAGGCCCTAGCGGGAGCTCCTACGAGCAGTACTTC. Its protein product is CASSVLGPSGSSYEQYF.

This clone was detected only once. The V call is TRBV27, the J call TRBJ2-7; D gene ambiguous. The CDR3 extends over 14 amino acids. Germline values: CDR1 MNHEY, CDR2 SMNVEV (reference sequence). V was cut by 3 bases and J by 0 bases, with 9 bases left in between. DNA for the CDR3: TGTGCCAGCAGTTTCCAGGCTACCTCCTACGAGCAGTACTTC. Translating it yields CASSFQATSYEQYF.

The V gene is TRBV7-3, the J gene TRBJ2-3, with TRBD1 matching 10 bases. The CDR3 sequence is 14 residues long. Looked up from germline, CDR1 is SGHTA and CDR2 is FQGTGA. Losses at the gene ends were 5 bases for V and 6 bases for J; bases not matched to a gene: 5. This CDR3 is CASSLGQGVDTQYF. The DNA for the CDR3 is TGTGCCAGCAGCCTAGGACAGGGGGTGGATACGCAGTATTTT.